The 7 T cell receptor beta chains below were found in one sample sequenced in a study of cytomegalovirus exposure and HLA in healthy donors. 13 Jbeta primers and 60 Vbeta primers were used for the PCR. Profiling relied on immunoSEQ multiplex PCR, and the TCRdb table lists in-frame clones only, not all of them. The data contain about 110,000 clones, 75% of them singletons. Sequenced sample: PBMCs. Every receptor here comes from a man in his forties in good health and CMV-seronegative.

The V gene is TRBV5-1, the J gene TRBJ1-1; tentative D call: TRBD1 (6 bases). CDR1 SGHRS and CDR2 YFSETQ come from the germline V gene. The V end was cut by 4 bases, the J end by 1 base, with 11 bases between. The CDR3 is made up of 14 amino acids. This CDR3 reads CASSARQENTEAFF. CDR3 bases: TGCGCCAGCAGCGCCCGACAGGAGAACACTGAAGCTTTCTTT. The whole variable domain, remainder taken from reference TRBV5-1 and TRBJ1-1, is KAGVTQTPRYLIKTRGQQVTLSCSPISGHRSVSWYQQTPGQGLQFLFEYFSETQRNKGNFPGRFSGRQFSNSRSEMNVSTLELGDSALYLCASSARQENTEAFFGQGTRLTVV.

In its sample, this clone was seen once. The chain links TRBV7-7 to TRBJ1-6, with D perhaps TRBD1 (5 bases). The CDR3 spans 19 residues. CDR1 is SSHAT, CDR2 FNYEAQ, per germline (reference sequence). The V gene lost 6 bases and the J gene lost 6 bases, with 27 bases spanning the gap. CDR3 protein: CASSHRRGGNPPPNSPLHF. The CDR3 nucleotides are TGTGCCAGCAGTCATCGCCGCGGGGGGAACCCTCCCCCTAATTCACCCCTCCACTTT.

This clone was picked up a small number of times. The rearrangement joins TRBV12-5 to TRBJ2-5, with TRBD1 matching 7 bases. This CDR3 region has 13 residues. The V and J ends lost 6 bases and 1 base, in that order; junction bases with no gene match: 2. Germline assignment: CDR1 LGHNT and CDR2 FRNRAP. For the CDR3, the DNA is TGTGCTAGTGGGACAGGGACCCAAGAGACCCAGTACTTC. It is translated as CASGTGTQETQYF.

The rearrangement joins TRBV7-2 to TRBJ2-5; TRBD1 agrees at 7 bases. This CDR3 is 17 amino acids long. The germline CDR1 and CDR2 sequences are SGHTA and FQGNSA. V shed 7 bases, J shed 0 bases, and the junction held 14 bases outside the gene matches. The CDR3, as DNA: TGTGCCAGCACCCGCCCCATCGGACAGGAGTACCAAGAGACCCAGTACTTC. Its protein product is CASTRPIGQEYQETQYF.

J is TRBJ2-3 and V is TRBV7-2; 10 bases line up with TRBD2. Germline CDR1 reads SGHTA; CDR2 reads FQGNSA. The V and J ends lost 5 bases and 11 bases, in that order; junction bases with no gene match: 7. The CDR3 totals 13 residues. CDR3 DNA: TGTGCCAGCAGCGAATGGCTAGCGGGGGTGCAGTATTTT. Its translation is CASSEWLAGVQYF.

The chain employs TRBV19 and TRBJ2-5; the D gene is possibly TRBD1 (5 bases). The CDR3 extends over 15 amino acids. Germline values: CDR1 LNHDA, CDR2 SQIVND (reference sequence). Between the trimmed V and J ends, which lost 0 bases and 5 bases, there was a span of 13 bases. CDR3 region: CASSIDGQGAETQYF. The CDR3 DNA sequence: TGTGCCAGTAGTATAGATGGGCAGGGTGCCGAGACCCAGTACTTC.

The table lists this clone with a few counts. The CDR3 nucleotides read TGTGCCAGCAGCCGCACCTCCTTTATAGCGGTCCAAGAGACCCAGTACTTC. It encodes CASSRTSFIAVQETQYF. This rearrangement joins TRBV4-2 to TRBJ2-5, with a tentative D call TRBD2 (6 bases). The CDR3 has 17 amino acids. In germline, CDR1 is LGHNA, CDR2 YNFKEQ. V lost 4 bases, J lost 1 base, and 19 bases lay in between.